A single sample is the source of the 20 T cell receptor beta chains below, sequenced in a study of cytomegalovirus exposure and HLA in healthy donors. 13 Jbeta primers and 60 Vbeta primers were used for the PCR. Clones were sequenced by immunoSEQ multiplex PCR, and TCRdb holds only the in-frame ones, with some missing. This table holds about 100,000 clones, around 77% found once. Material for sequencing was PBMCs. Source of these receptors: a male donor in good health and CMV-seropositive.

This clone was picked up one time. The rearrangement joins TRBV7-9 to TRBJ1-1, with 7 nucleotides matching TRBD1. CDR1 is SEHNR, CDR2 FQNEAQ, per germline (reference sequence). The J segment lost 0 bases and the V segment lost 2 bases, leaving 6 bases of the junction unmatched. This CDR3 comprises 16 residues. This CDR3 is CASSLLGGGLNTEAFF. CDR3 DNA sequence: TGTGCCAGCAGCTTACTAGGAGGGGGCCTGAACACTGAAGCTTTCTTT.

This chain connects TRBV19 to TRBJ2-6, with a possible D match to TRBD1 (7 bases). V lost 5 bases to trimming and J lost 4 bases, with 12 bases between them. This CDR3 is 15 amino acids long. Germline-derived CDR1 and CDR2 are LNHDA and SQIVND (reference sequence). The CDR3 DNA follows: TGTGCCAGTAGTTCAGGGGGGTCCGGGGCCAACGTCCTGACTTTC. Translating gives CASSSGGSGANVLTF.

The chain is built from TRBV19 and TRBJ2-5; 8 bases line up with TRBD1. V shed 9 bases, J shed 7 bases, and the junction held 7 bases outside the gene matches. CDR3 length: 12 amino acids. Germline CDR1 LNHDA, CDR2 SQIVND (reference sequence). CDR3 bases: TGTGCCAGCCGGGACAGGCGTGGGACCCAGTACTTC. Amino acids: CASRDRRGTQYF.

Of note for this clone: One junction end does not reproduce the germline sequence, and a read error may be involved. The chain is built from TRBV2 and TRBJ2-2; D perhaps matches TRBD1 (5 bases). This CDR3 has 13 residues. CDR1 and CDR2 from the germline V gene are SNHLY and FYNNEI. The chain's CDR3 is CASIERGTGELFF. CDR3 in DNA: TGTGCCAGCATTGAAAGGGGAACCGGGGAGCTGTTTTTT.

The V gene is TRBV30, the J gene TRBJ2-3; a possible D gene is TRBD1 (6 bases). CDR1 GTSNPN and CDR2 SVGIG come from the germline V gene (reference sequence). The CDR3 runs to 15 residues. The ends were cut back, 0 bases at V and 3 bases at J, with 13 bases in the middle. CDR3 nucleotides: TGTGCCTGGAGTGTACGGACAGATCAAACAGATACGCAGTATTTT. Protein sequence: CAWSVRTDQTDTQYF. Together with reference TRBV30 and TRBJ2-3, the CDR3 gives the full variable domain: SQTIHQWPATLVQPVGSPLSLECTVEGTSNPNLYWYRQAAGRGLQLLFYSVGIGQISSEVPQNLSASRPQDRQFILSSKKLLLSDSGFYLCAWSVRTDQTDTQYFGPGTRLTVL.

The gene calls are TRBV7-2 and TRBJ2-3, with TRBD2 matching over 9 bases. Germline V CDR1 and CDR2: SGHTA, FQGNSA. The CDR3 is 18 residues long. J was trimmed by 3 bases and V by 2 bases; bases with no gene match: 12. In DNA form, the CDR3 reads TGTGCCAGCAGCTTATTTAGTTTGGCGGGAGGGATAACAGATACGCAGTATTTT. As protein: CASSLFSLAGGITDTQYF.

The V gene is TRBV5-1, the J gene TRBJ1-5, with 7 bases lining up with TRBD1. Germline CDR1 is SGHRS and CDR2 is YFSETQ. The V gene end was trimmed by 5 bases and the J gene end by 0 bases; junction bases not matched to a gene: 5. This CDR3 region has 15 residues. The CDR3 loop reads CASSWGQHSNQPQHF. In nucleotides, the CDR3 is TGCGCCAGCAGTTGGGGACAGCATAGCAATCAGCCCCAGCATTTT.

This clone has only one observation. This chain links TRBV5-5 with TRBJ2-7; 8 bases agree with TRBD1. Germline trimming cut 2 bases from V and 2 bases from J; bases unmatched to any gene: 6. There are 15 residues in the CDR3. The germline V gene has CDR1 SGHKS and CDR2 YYEKEE (reference sequence). The CDR3 DNA reads as TGTGCCAGCAGCTTTCAATGGACAGGGACCTACGAGCAGTACTTC. It yields the protein CASSFQWTGTYEQYF.

In its sample, this clone was seen a few times. V and J are TRBV5-6 and TRBJ2-5; TRBD2 is a possible D gene (6 bases). Trimming pared 0 bases from V and 4 bases from J, leaving 10 bases between. CDR3 size: 14 residues. Germline CDR1 and CDR2: SGHDT and YYEEEE. The CDR3 coding sequence is TGTGCCAGCAGCTTGGGGATGCGGGGAGAGACCCAGTACTTC. This translates into CASSLGMRGETQYF.

The DNA of the CDR3 is TGTGCCAGCAGCCCACCGGACAGGTGGGATGGCTACACCTTC. This translates into CASSPPDRWDGYTF. The chain combines TRBV7-2 with TRBJ1-2; 7 bases match TRBD1. The CDR3 has 14 residues. V gave up 5 bases and J gave up 6 bases; unmatched junction bases: 9. Germline-derived CDR1 and CDR2 are SGHTA and FQGNSA.

The V and J genes are TRBV18 and TRBJ2-1; 10 nucleotides align to TRBD1. In germline, CDR1 is KGHSH, CDR2 LQKENI. The J segment lost 7 bases and the V segment lost 2 bases, leaving 2 bases of the junction unmatched. This CDR3 contains 14 residues. The CDR3 sequence is CASSPGTGVNEQFF. Here the CDR3 DNA reads TGTGCCAGCTCACCAGGGACAGGGGTGAATGAGCAGTTCTTC.

The chain couples TRBV6-5 to TRBJ2-1; TRBD2 matches at 7 bases. The V gene end was trimmed by 1 base and the J gene end by 6 bases; junction bases not matched to a gene: 6. In germline, CDR1 is MNHEY, CDR2 SVGAGI. The CDR3 consists of 15 residues. The CDR3 nucleotides are TGTGCCAGCAGTTACTGGGGGGAGGGCCCCAATGAGCAGTTCTTC. Amino acids: CASSYWGEGPNEQFF.

The chain combines TRBV5-4 with TRBJ2-4, with 7 bases lining up with TRBD1. Germline V gene lookup returns CDR1 SGHNT and CDR2 YYREEE (reference sequence). This CDR3 is built from 16 residues. Trimming at V came to 3 bases and at J to 1 base, leaving 7 bases not matched to a gene. The CDR3 loop is CASSSYSTGAKNIQYF. The CDR3, as DNA: TGTGCCAGCAGCTCGTACTCGACAGGGGCCAAAAACATTCAGTACTTC.

The chain employs TRBV6-5 and TRBJ1-6; D is unresolved. The CDR3 spans 13 residues. Germline V gene sequence: CDR1 MNHEY, CDR2 SVGAGI. V was cut by 5 bases and J by 9 bases, with 11 bases left in between. This CDR3 reads CASSQRGGSPLHF. The CDR3 nucleotides are TGTGCCAGCAGTCAAAGAGGTGGTTCACCCCTCCACTTT.

A few counts support this clone. The V and J genes are TRBV9 and TRBJ1-1; perhaps TRBD1 as D (5 bases). This CDR3 spans 14 amino acids. The V end was cut by 1 base, the J end by 1 base, with 8 bases between. Germline values: CDR1 SGDLS, CDR2 YYNGEE. The CDR3 here is CASSVTGGNTEAFF. The DNA of the CDR3 is TGTGCCAGCAGCGTAACCGGGGGGAACACTGAAGCTTTCTTT. Full variable domain (outside the CDR3, taken from reference TRBV9 and TRBJ1-1): DSGVTQTPKHLITATGQRVTLRCSPRSGDLSVYWYQQSLDQGLQFLIQYYNGEERAKGNILERFSAQQFPDLHSELNLSSLELGDSALYFCASSVTGGNTEAFFGQGTRLTVV.

The genes are TRBV2 and TRBJ2-5; TRBD2 is a possible D gene (5 bases). The CDR3 is 15 amino acids. Germline lookup yields CDR1 SNHLY and CDR2 FYNNEI. Trimming shortened V by 7 bases and J by 1 base, and 16 bases separated the two germline ends. The CDR3 loop is CASKRTPGPQETQYF. The CDR3 DNA sequence: TGTGCCAGCAAGCGGACCCCCGGGCCCCAAGAGACCCAGTACTTC.

The rearrangement joins TRBV7-9 to TRBJ2-7, with a possible D match to TRBD2 (7 bases). Germline assignment: CDR1 SEHNR and CDR2 FQNEAQ (reference sequence). V was cut by 7 bases and J by 0 bases, with 19 bases left in between. The length of the CDR3 is 16 residues. In nucleotides, the CDR3 is TGTGCCAGCAAAGGGGAGGGGGGAGGTTTCTCCTACGAGCAGTACTTC. Amino acid sequence: CASKGEGGGFSYEQYF.

This chain uses TRBV18 with TRBJ2-1; D is uncertain. The CDR3 is 13 amino acids. V lost 0 bases and J lost 7, with 7 bases in between. Germline CDR1 KGHSH, CDR2 LQKENI. CDR3 in amino acids: CASSPPSMNEQFF. The CDR3 DNA reads as TGTGCCAGCTCACCACCTAGCATGAATGAGCAGTTCTTC.

This chain connects TRBV11-1 to TRBJ2-7; D gene ambiguous. V lost 3 bases and J lost 7, with 13 bases in between. The germline gives CDR1 SGHAT, CDR2 FQDESV (reference sequence). CDR3 size: 13 residues. As DNA, the CDR3 is TGTGCCAGCAGCTTTTCAGGTAGTCAAGAGCAGTACTTC. Its protein product is CASSFSGSQEQYF.

This clone was seen only once. The J gene is TRBJ2-1, the V gene TRBV19, with 8 bases lining up with TRBD2. The CDR3 loop spans 15 amino acids. With V trimmed by 6 bases and J by 3 bases, 7 bases remained unmatched. Germline CDR1 is LNHDA and CDR2 is SQIVND (reference sequence). CDR3 residues: CASSLGGVYYNEQFF. Here the CDR3 DNA reads TGTGCCAGTAGCCTCGGGGGGGTATACTACAATGAGCAGTTCTTC.